One and the same sample provided the 3 T cell receptor beta chains below, sequenced in a study of control samples from healthy donors and cancer patients. TCRdb's table, derived via immunoSEQ multiplex PCR, lists solely in-frame clones and lacks some. In all, the sample yields roughly 200,000 clones. Sequenced: blood. These receptors were obtained from a woman aged 25-40 years in good health.

The V and J genes are TRBV6-5 and TRBJ1-3; a weak D match, TRBD1 (6 bases). The germline CDR1 and CDR2 sequences are MNHEY and SVGAGI. The V end lost 8 bases, the J end lost 3 bases, and 14 bases lay between the germline ends. The CDR3 sequence is 14 residues long. The CDR3 DNA follows: TGTGCCAGCTCCTACCGGGACATTGGAAACACCATATATTTT. As protein: CASSYRDIGNTIYF.

V gene TRBV27 combines with J gene TRBJ1-2; the match to TRBD1 covers 9 bases. The CDR3 has 15 amino acids. The V gene's germline CDR1 is MNHEY and CDR2 SMNVEV (reference sequence). Trimming took 0 bases from V and 6 from J; bases not matched to a gene: 5. As DNA, the CDR3 is TGTGCCAGCAGTTTATCCCCCACAGGGGGCGATGGCTACACCTTC. Its protein product is CASSLSPTGGDGYTF.

The chain has TRBV28 and TRBJ1-5, with D possibly TRBD1 on 6 matching bases. V was shortened by 7 bases and J by 2 bases, with 18 bases between the two germline ends. Per germline, CDR1 MDHEN and CDR2 SYDVKM. The CDR3 has 16 residues. As DNA, the CDR3 is TGTGCCAGCACCTCCGACAGGACTGCGCGCAATCAGCCCCAGCATTTT. This gives the protein CASTSDRTARNQPQHF.